This T cell receptor beta chain was obtained from a study of cytomegalovirus exposure and HLA in healthy donors. Turning to this clone: Its cognate antigen is unknown.

This CDR3 has 12 amino acids. V gave up 5 bases and J gave up 4 bases, with 6 bases separating them. Per germline, CDR1 SGHVS and CDR2 FQNEAQ. Study observations and caveats: Analysis was carried out at a later point, and it linked a missense DCLRE1C variant to TCR beta V- and J-gene trimming. Sequencing depth roughly uniform across donors was assumed in presence/absence analyses.

The PCR ran on 60 Vbeta and 13 Jbeta primers. The data were produced by immunoSEQ multiplex PCR, yet TCRdb's version contains in-frame clones alone and is incomplete. The table shows 130,000 to 150,000 clones, with 74% occurring only once. What was sequenced was PBMCs. The source is a man between 18 and 35 years old in good health and CMV-seropositive. This sequence joins TRBV7-8 and TRBJ1-5; D remains unclear. Here the CDR3 DNA reads TGTGCCAGCAGCCCTAGTAATCAGCCCCAGCATTTT. This translates into CASSPSNQPQHF.